Below are 26 T cell receptor beta chains sequenced from a single sample in a study of T-cell reconstitution after alpha-beta-depleted transplantation in children. For TCRbeta, the library was prepared with unique molecular identifiers. TCRdb reanalysed the PCR reads using MiXCR and keeps one entry per CDR3 protein. The table lists about 460,000 distinct CDR3 sequences, about an eighth of them singletons. The source material was PBMCs, mostly from graft donor cells, sampled 180 days after TCRalphabeta/CD19-depleted stem cell transplant. The receptors derive from a female patient between 2 and 15 years old who had a stem cell transplant for aplastic anemia, so the T cells may come from the graft donor.

Ten or more counts support this clonotype. The gene calls are TRBV7-9 and TRBJ1-1, with a possible D match to TRBD1 (5 bases). The CDR3 extends over 14 amino acids. The V gene lost 5 bases and the J gene lost 1 base, with 11 bases spanning the gap. In germline, CDR1 is SEHNR, CDR2 FQNEAQ (reference sequence). The CDR3 DNA reads TGTGCCAGCAGCACCTCCGACAGGAACACTGAAGCTTTCTTT. This codes for CASSTSDRNTEAFF.

This clonotype was recorded a few times. This chain uses TRBV28 with TRBJ1-2, with 8 bases matching TRBD1. The V gene end was trimmed by 4 bases and the J gene end by 4 bases; junction bases not matched to a gene: 11. The CDR3 length is 16 residues. CDR1 and CDR2 from the germline V gene are MDHEN and SYDVKM. The CDR3 DNA is TGTGCCAGCAGTTCAACTTCCAGGGGGCTTGTCTATGGCTACACCTTC. Its translation is CASSSTSRGLVYGYTF.

A few counts support this clonotype. DNA for the CDR3: TGTGCCAGCAGCGGGCGGAGAGGCCGAGAGCAGTTCTTC. It is translated as CASSGRRGREQFF. This chain uses TRBV9 with TRBJ2-1, with D unclear. CDR1 and CDR2 (germline): SGDLS, YYNGEE. The length of the CDR3 is 13 residues. V shed 3 bases and J shed 10 bases, with 14 bases lying between them.

This clonotype occurred a few times. The rearrangement joins TRBV29-1 to TRBJ2-7, with D uncertain. V was cut by 4 bases and J by 10 bases, with 20 bases left in between. Germline lookup yields CDR1 SQVTM and CDR2 ANQGSEA. This CDR3 has 13 amino acids. CDR3 region: CSVGPDPDADQYF. In DNA, the CDR3 is TGCAGCGTTGGTCCCGACCCCGACGCGGACCAGTACTTC.

This clonotype was seen repeatedly, ten times or more. The V gene is TRBV12-3 or TRBV12-4, the J gene TRBJ2-7; D could derive from TRBD1 or TRBD2 (5 bases each). The length of the CDR3 is 14 residues. The V end lost 5 bases, the J end lost 2 bases, and 13 bases lay between the germline ends. CDR3 DNA sequence: TGTGCCAGCAGTCTCCGGGACCTAGCCTACGAGCAGTACGTC. Its translation: CASSLRDLAYEQYV.

This clonotype showed up just a few times. The J gene is TRBJ2-1, the V gene TRBV28, with D unresolved. This CDR3 comprises 13 residues. CDR1 is MDHEN, CDR2 SYDVKM, per germline. V was pared by 3 bases and J by 10 bases, with 13 bases between. CDR3 residues: CASSFVKPREQFF. The CDR3 nucleotides are TGTGCCAGCAGTTTTGTCAAGCCGCGCGAGCAGTTCTTC.

This sequence joins TRBV4-3 and TRBJ2-5; D is unclear. Trimming stripped 3 bases from V and 2 bases from J, with 13 bases between. The V gene's germline CDR1 is LGHNA and CDR2 YSLEER. The CDR3 runs 15 residues. The chain's CDR3 is CASSQTPHLQETQYF. CDR3 DNA sequence: TGCGCCAGCAGCCAGACGCCTCATCTACAAGAGACCCAGTACTTC.

This clonotype turned up a few times. The rearrangement links TRBV5-1 to TRBJ2-2; no clear D. This CDR3 has 14 residues. Looked up from germline, CDR1 is SGHRS and CDR2 is YFSETQ. Trimming took off 0 bases at V and 7 bases at J, with 10 bases between the two ends. CDR3 region: CASSLAQAIGELFF. DNA for the CDR3: TGCGCCAGCAGCTTGGCTCAGGCCATCGGGGAGCTGTTTTTT.

This clonotype has more than one count but fewer than ten. The V call is TRBV28, the J call TRBJ1-4; D gene unclear. Germline V gene data show CDR1 as MDHEN and CDR2 as SYDVKM. This CDR3 has 14 residues. Trimming removed 2 bases from V and 10 bases from J, with 14 bases in between. The CDR3 sequence is CASSLTVPSGKLFF. The CDR3 DNA reads TGTGCCAGCAGTTTAACGGTGCCAAGCGGAAAACTGTTTTTT.

This clonotype has a handful of counts. The chain recombines TRBV5-1 with TRBJ2-5; 8 positions match TRBD1. The CDR3 runs 15 residues. Losses at the gene ends were 5 bases for V and 2 bases for J; bases not matched to a gene: 8. Germline V gene data show CDR1 as SGHRS and CDR2 as YFSETQ. Written as DNA, the CDR3 is TGCGCCAGCAGAACCCGGGACAGGCTACAAGAGACCCAGTACTTC. This sequence encodes CASRTRDRLQETQYF.

This CDR3 reads CASSSLGVLYEQFF. DNA of the CDR3: TGTGCCAGCAGCTCCCTCGGAGTTTTATATGAGCAGTTCTTC. The gene calls are TRBV7-2 and TRBJ2-1; the D is unclear. The CDR3 runs 14 residues. The germline V gene has CDR1 SGHTA and CDR2 FQGNSA. V lost 4 bases, J lost 8 bases, and 15 bases lay in between.

Many counts were recorded for this clonotype. The chain carries TRBV28 and TRBJ2-7, with 9 bases aligning to TRBD1. Germline values: CDR1 MDHEN, CDR2 SYDVKM. With 4 bases clipped from V and 2 bases from J, the junction kept 6 bases outside the gene matches. This CDR3 has 15 amino acids. CDR3 sequence reads: CASSSSGTGTYEQYF. The CDR3 nucleotides are TGTGCCAGCAGTTCCTCCGGGACAGGGACCTACGAGCAGTACTTC.

This chain joins TRBV28 and TRBJ1-2; TRBD1 might be the D (6 bases). Trimming removed 6 bases from V and 3 bases from J, with 11 bases in between. CDR1 MDHEN and CDR2 SYDVKM come from the germline V gene. CDR3 length: 13 residues. In nucleotides, the CDR3 is TGTGCCAGCAGCCCCGGACAGCACTATGGCTACACCTTC. Translating it yields CASSPGQHYGYTF.

CDR3 sequence reads: CASSLKGQHEQYV. The CDR3, as DNA: TGTGCCAGCAGCTTAAAGGGGCAACACGAGCAGTACGTC. The chain links TRBV7-9 to TRBJ2-7; TRBD1 might be the D (5 bases). This CDR3 spans 13 amino acids. CDR1 and CDR2 (germline): SEHNR, FQNEAQ (reference sequence). V was clipped by 2 bases and J by 5 bases, with 10 bases between them.

This rearrangement joins TRBV4-3 to TRBJ2-2, with D perhaps TRBD2 (5 bases). This CDR3 spans 16 amino acids. Germline CDR1 and CDR2: LGHNA and YSLEER. The V and J ends lost 4 bases and 3 bases respectively, with 15 bases between them. The CDR3 region is CASSLRIGSDTGELFF. In DNA form, the CDR3 reads TGCGCCAGCAGCCTTCGGATAGGTAGCGACACCGGGGAGCTGTTTTTT.

This clonotype was counted ten times or more. This chain joins TRBV20-1 and TRBJ2-3; weak D call: TRBD2 (6 bases). The germline gives CDR1 DFQATT, CDR2 SNEGSKA (reference sequence). This CDR3 contains 14 residues. CDR3 sequence (DNA): TGCAGCCCGGGAGCGAGAATACTGGGAGATACGCAGTATTTT. Translated, it gives CSPGARILGDTQYF.

This clonotype has more than one count but fewer than ten. The chain has TRBV11-2 and TRBJ1-1, with TRBD1 identical over 10 bases. Per germline, CDR1 SGHAT and CDR2 FQNNGV. Unmatched junction bases numbered 16, after V lost 5 bases and J lost 1 base. CDR3 size: 19 residues. CDR3 DNA sequence: TGTGCCAGCAGCCTCGAGGACAGGGGGGGAATTATTAGGAACACTGAAGCTTTCTTT. Protein product: CASSLEDRGGIIRNTEAFF.

This clonotype was detected a few times. DNA for the CDR3: TGTGCCAGCAGCGTAAGCGGGACTAGCGGGAGAGCCCACAATGAGCAGTTCTTC. Translation gives CASSVSGTSGRAHNEQFF. The rearrangement uses TRBV9 and TRBJ2-1; 14 nucleotides agree with TRBD2. Looked up from germline, CDR1 is SGDLS and CDR2 is YYNGEE. The V and J ends lost 1 base and 5 bases, in that order; junction bases with no gene match: 8. CDR3 size: 18 residues.

This clonotype was picked up many times. This chain links TRBV29-1 with TRBJ1-2, with D possibly matching TRBD1 (6 bases). CDR1 is SQVTM, CDR2 ANQGSEA, per germline. This CDR3 is 13 amino acids long. V gave up 1 base and J gave up 10 bases, with 16 bases separating them. CDR3 protein: CSVEAQDSHFYTF. Written as DNA, the CDR3 is TGCAGCGTTGAAGCCCAGGACAGCCACTTCTACACCTTC.

Only a few counts were recorded for this clonotype. The gene calls are TRBV7-9 and TRBJ1-2, with no clear D. Trimming left V 5 bases short and J 2 bases short, with 9 bases between. CDR1 and CDR2 from the germline V gene are SEHNR and FQNEAQ (reference sequence). The CDR3 loop spans 13 amino acids. CDR3 sequence: CASSEASNYGYTF. CDR3 nucleotide sequence: TGTGCCAGCAGCGAAGCCTCGAACTATGGCTACACCTTC.

This clonotype was found a few times. V gene TRBV5-1 combines with J gene TRBJ2-3, with TRBD2 identical over 12 bases. The germline V gene has CDR1 SGHRS and CDR2 YFSETQ. This CDR3 has 16 amino acids. The J segment lost 5 bases and the V segment lost 0 bases, leaving 4 bases of the junction unmatched. CDR3 DNA sequence: TGCGCCAGCAGCTTGGGCTCACTAGCGGGGGGAGATACGCAGTATTTT. Translating it yields CASSLGSLAGGDTQYF.

This clonotype has just a few counts. This sequence joins TRBV19 and TRBJ2-1; TRBD2 agrees at 8 bases. The CDR3 loop spans 16 amino acids. The V segment lost 1 base and the J segment 5 bases; nucleotides outside the gene matches: 7. Germline V gives CDR1 LNHDA, CDR2 SQIVND (reference sequence). CDR3 sequence: CASSIGGSGINNEQFF. The CDR3 bases are TGTGCCAGTAGTATAGGGGGTAGCGGGATTAACAATGAGCAGTTCTTC.

This clonotype was observed a few times. This chain joins TRBV28 and TRBJ2-7; D is possibly TRBD1 (5 bases). V lost 4 bases, J lost 9 bases, and 13 bases lay in between. CDR1 is MDHEN, CDR2 SYDVKM, per germline. This CDR3 is built from 12 residues. In DNA form, the CDR3 reads TGTGCCAGCAGTTCGACAGTAGCTGTGCAGTACTTC. It yields the protein CASSSTVAVQYF.

The sample holds a few counts of this clonotype. The rearrangement joins TRBV7-2 to TRBJ2-5; 11 bases fit TRBD2. V lost 3 bases, J lost 5 bases, and 8 bases stayed unmatched. This CDR3 is built from 16 residues. Per the germline V gene, CDR1 is SGHTA and CDR2 is FQGNSA. CDR3 loop: CASSFYSGRAWETQYF. The CDR3 nucleotides read TGTGCCAGCAGCTTCTATAGCGGGAGGGCCTGGGAGACCCAGTACTTC.

This clonotype turned up a few times. The V gene is TRBV14, the J gene TRBJ2-3; 7 bases are shared with TRBD2. After removal of 1 base from V and 5 bases from J, the junction contained 6 bases not matched to a gene. The CDR3 loop spans 15 amino acids. Germline V CDR1 and CDR2: SGHDN, FVKESK. CDR3 sequence: CASSQGTSVIDTQYF. The CDR3 nucleotides read TGTGCCAGCAGCCAAGGGACTAGTGTAATAGATACGCAGTATTTT.

This clonotype has ten or more counts. The CDR3, as DNA: TGTGCCAGCAGCTTAACAGGGGGACAGGGCTACACTGAAGCTTTCTTT. The encoded protein is CASSLTGGQGYTEAFF. This chain uses TRBV7-3 with TRBJ1-1; 9 bases map to TRBD1. The CDR3 is 16 amino acids. With V trimmed by 0 bases and J by 3 bases, 5 bases remained unmatched. The germline gives CDR1 SGHTA, CDR2 FQGTGA.